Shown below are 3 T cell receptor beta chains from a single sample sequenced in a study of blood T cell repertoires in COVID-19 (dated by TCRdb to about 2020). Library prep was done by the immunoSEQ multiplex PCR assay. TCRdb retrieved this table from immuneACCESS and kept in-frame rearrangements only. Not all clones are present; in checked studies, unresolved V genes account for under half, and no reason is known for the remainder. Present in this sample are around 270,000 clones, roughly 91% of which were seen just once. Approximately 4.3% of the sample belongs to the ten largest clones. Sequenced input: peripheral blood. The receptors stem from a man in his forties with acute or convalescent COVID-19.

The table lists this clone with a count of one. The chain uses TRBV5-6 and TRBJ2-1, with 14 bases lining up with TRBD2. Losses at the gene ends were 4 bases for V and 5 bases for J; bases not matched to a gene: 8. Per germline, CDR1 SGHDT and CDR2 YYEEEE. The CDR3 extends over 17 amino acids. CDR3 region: CASSRLAGGPLDNEQFF. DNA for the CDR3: TGTGCCAGCAGCCGACTAGCGGGGGGGCCCCTGGACAATGAGCAGTTCTTC.

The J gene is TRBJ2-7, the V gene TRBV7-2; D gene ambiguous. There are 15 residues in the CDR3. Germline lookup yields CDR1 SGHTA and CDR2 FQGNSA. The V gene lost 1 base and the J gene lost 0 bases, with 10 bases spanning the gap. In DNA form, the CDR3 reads TGTGCCAGCAGCTTAGTCGGTGTCGGCTCCTACGAGCAGTACTTC. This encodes CASSLVGVGSYEQYF.

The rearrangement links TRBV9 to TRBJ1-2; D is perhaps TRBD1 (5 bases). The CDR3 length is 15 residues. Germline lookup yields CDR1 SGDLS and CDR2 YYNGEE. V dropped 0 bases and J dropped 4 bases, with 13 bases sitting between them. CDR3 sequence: CASSVGGASGYGYTF. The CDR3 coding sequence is TGTGCCAGCAGCGTAGGCGGGGCTAGTGGCTATGGCTACACCTTC.